The present T cell receptor beta chain was sequenced within a study of CD8 T cells in Susac syndrome. After extraction with the RNeasy kit, about 0.45 to 1 ug of the RNA was reverse transcribed using random hexamers. One entry per CDR3 protein results from TCRdb running MiXCR on the immunoSEQ multiplex PCR reads. Of about 300,000 distinct CDR3 sequences in the sample, about 85% are singletons; the top ten hold over 0.095%. Germline V gene data show CDR1 as SGDLS and CDR2 as YYNGEE. The CDR3 has 14 residues. The ends lost 6 bases at V and 3 bases at J; junction bases unmatched: 3. The gene calls are TRBV9 and TRBJ1-3; 10 positions match TRBD1. The sequence derives from a human donor with multiple sclerosis. The sequenced sample was CD8+ T cells from PBMCs. CDR3: CASTRTGGGNTIYF. CDR3 in DNA: TGTGCCAGCACCCGGACAGGGGGTGGAAACACCATATATTTT.